This record concerns one TCR beta chain sequence. Its antigen is undetermined. The entry originates in a study of cytomegalovirus exposure and HLA in healthy donors. Notes on the study in general: TRBV6-2, TRBV6-3 and some other V segments were excluded as indistinguishable. A later analysis appeared to link common viral pathogens to several of the most significant clusters.

The CDR3 runs 16 residues. Trimming cost V 4 bases and J 1 base; bases outside gene matches: 4. The germline gives CDR1 MGHDK, CDR2 SYGVNS. PCR amplification relied on 60 Vbeta primers (plus 13 Jbeta primers). Profiling relied on immunoSEQ multiplex PCR, and the TCRdb table lists in-frame clones only, not all of them. Here the sample table reports about 41,000 clones. This clonotype was obtained from a man aged 25-40 years in good health and CMV-seronegative. Input material: PBMCs. This sequence joins TRBV25-1 and TRBJ2-3, with 11 positions matching TRBD2. The CDR3 spells CASSGYSGGGTDTQYF. The CDR3, as DNA: TGTGCCAGCAGTGGATATAGCGGGGGGGGCACAGATACGCAGTATTTT.